This is a list of T cell receptor beta chains from one sample in a study of T cell responses to AZD1222 COVID-19 vaccine. Data came from immunoSEQ multiplex PCR; TCRdb stores just in-frame clones and leaves some out. The sample shows about 120,000 clones, roughly 85% of them seen only once. The sequenced sample was peripheral blood, obtained on day 0 of AZD1222 vaccination. The source of these receptors is an adult in good health. The CDR3 runs from the conserved cysteine through the conserved F or W. A D gene is named only where the DNA matches it firmly. The listing skips clone size in some rows; elsewhere it reads once, few, many or a size class.

TRBV6-5,TRBJ2-6,NA,NA,TGTGCCAGCAGCAGGGGCCTCTCTGGGGCCAACGTCCTGACTTTC,CASSRGLSGANVLTF
TRBV14,TRBJ1-4,NA,NA,TGTGCCAGCAGCCAGACGACAGGCAATTATAATGAAAAACTGTTTTTT,CASSQTTGNYNEKLFF
TRBV11-2,TRBJ2-5,NA,NA,TGTGCCAGCAGCTGGGGCCGGCAGCCCCAAGAGACCCAGTACTTC,CASSWGRQPQETQYF
TRBV9,TRBJ2-2,NA,NA,TGTGCCAGCAGCCCAGGTTTAGGGGTCAGGAACCTGAGGGGGGAGCTGTTTTTT,CASSPGLGVRNLRGELFF
TRBV5-8,TRBJ2-3,TRBD1,NA,TGTGCCAGCAGCCGGGACAGGGGCGGCACAGATACGCAGTATTTT,CASSRDRGGTDTQYF
TRBV19,TRBJ2-4,NA,NA,TGTGCCAGTAGTCCCAGGTCAGGCGACATTCAGTACTTC,CASSPRSGDIQYF
TRBV19,TRBJ2-2,NA,NA,TGTGCCAGTAGTATAGATTTCGACAGGTTCGCGAACACCGGGGAGCTGTTTTTT,CASSIDFDRFANTGELFF
TRBV2,TRBJ2-5,NA,NA,TGTGCCAGCAGTGATGGTACGCGCGTGACCCAGTACTTC,CASSDGTRVTQYF
TRBV18,TRBJ1-4,NA,NA,TGTGCCAGCTCACAAGGCCAGGGTTTGGAAAAACTGTTTTTT,CASSQGQGLEKLFF
TRBV7-3,TRBJ2-1,TRBD2,NA,TGTGCCAGCAGCGTACCTAGCGGAACCTCCCGGGGTGAGCAGTTCTTC,CASSVPSGTSRGEQFF
TRBV9,TRBJ1-3,TRBD1,NA,TGTGCCAGCAGCGCCAACGGACAGGTCTGGGGAAACACCATATATTTT,CASSANGQVWGNTIYF
TRBV7-2,TRBJ2-5,TRBD2,NA,TGTGCCAGCAGCTTAAGGTCTAGCGGCCCCGTGGAGACCCAGTACTTC,CASSLRSSGPVETQYF
TRBV5-1,TRBJ1-6,NA,NA,TGCGCCAGCAGCTTGGACAGGGCGGGCTCACCCCTCCACTTT,CASSLDRAGSPLHF
TRBV5-1,TRBJ1-4,NA,few,TGCGCCAGCAGCCCCGGGCGGGGTAATGAAAAACTGTTTTTT,CASSPGRGNEKLFF